This TCR beta chain was recovered during a study of blood T cells in healthy people across ages. Germline-derived CDR1 and CDR2 are MDHEN and SYDVKM. This CDR3 is built from 15 residues. The germline V and J ends were trimmed by 4 bases and 3 bases, with 16 bases remaining between them. A J-beta primer mix and a sample-barcoded 5' primer were used in a second PCR of about 7 to 12 cycles. Unique molecular identifiers of 12 random nucleotides labeled each cDNA. Each CDR3 protein is one row after TCRdb ran MiXCR on the 5' RACE reads. Found here are some 640,000 distinct CDR3 sequences, around half of them singletons; the top ten hold roughly a third. General study points: Samples with more naive T cells showed higher observed beta diversity.

Note on this clonotype: Its antigen is not known.

Specimen: blood. The gene calls are TRBV28 and TRBJ2-7, with D maybe TRBD1 (7 bases). This clonotype originated in a woman aged 55-70 years in good health. The CDR3 coding sequence is TGTGCCAGCAGTTCCCCCAGGGGGGATGGCTACGAGCAGTACTTC. As protein: CASSSPRGDGYEQYF.